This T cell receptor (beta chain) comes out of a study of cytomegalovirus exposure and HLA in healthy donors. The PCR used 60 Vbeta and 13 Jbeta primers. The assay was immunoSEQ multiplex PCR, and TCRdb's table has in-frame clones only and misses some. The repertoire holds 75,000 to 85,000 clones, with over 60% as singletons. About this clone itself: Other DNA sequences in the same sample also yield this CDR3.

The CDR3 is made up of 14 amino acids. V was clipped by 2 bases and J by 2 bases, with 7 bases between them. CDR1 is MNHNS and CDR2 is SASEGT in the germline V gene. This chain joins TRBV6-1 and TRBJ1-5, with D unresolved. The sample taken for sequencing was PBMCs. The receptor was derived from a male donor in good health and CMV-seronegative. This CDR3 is CASSESGGNQPQHF. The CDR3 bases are TGTGCCAGCAGTGAATCGGGAGGCAATCAGCCCCAGCATTTT.